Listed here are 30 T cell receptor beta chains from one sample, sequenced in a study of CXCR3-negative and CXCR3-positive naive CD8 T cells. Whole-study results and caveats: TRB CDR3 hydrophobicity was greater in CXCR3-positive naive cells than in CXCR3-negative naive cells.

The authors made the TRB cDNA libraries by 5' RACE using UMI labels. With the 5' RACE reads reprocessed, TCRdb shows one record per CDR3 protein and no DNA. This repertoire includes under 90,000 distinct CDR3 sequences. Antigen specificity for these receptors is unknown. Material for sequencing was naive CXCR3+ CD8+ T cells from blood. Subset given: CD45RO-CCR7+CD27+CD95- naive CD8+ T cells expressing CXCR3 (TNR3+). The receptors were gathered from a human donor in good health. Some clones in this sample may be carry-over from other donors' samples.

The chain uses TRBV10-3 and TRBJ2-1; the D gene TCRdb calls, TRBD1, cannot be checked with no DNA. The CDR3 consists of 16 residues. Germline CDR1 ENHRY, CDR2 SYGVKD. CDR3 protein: CAISDPDRSSYNEQFF.

CDR3 sequence reads: CSAGGEGAQSWTGELFF. The chain joins TRBV29-1 to TRBJ2-2; no DNA is available, so the TRBD1 call from TCRdb remains unchecked. Germline V lookup: CDR1 SQVTM, CDR2 ANQGSEA. This CDR3 contains 17 residues.

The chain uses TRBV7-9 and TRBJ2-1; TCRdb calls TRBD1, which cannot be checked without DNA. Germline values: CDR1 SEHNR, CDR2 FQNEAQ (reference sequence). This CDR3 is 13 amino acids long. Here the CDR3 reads CASSLAAGTGEFF. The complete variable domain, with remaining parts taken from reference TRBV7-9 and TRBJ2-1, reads DTGVSQNPRHKITKRGQNVTFRCDPISEHNRLYWYRQTLGQGPEFLTYFQNEAQLEKSRLLSDRFSAERPKGSFSTLEIQRTEQGDSAMYLCASSLAAGTGEFFGPGTRLTVL.

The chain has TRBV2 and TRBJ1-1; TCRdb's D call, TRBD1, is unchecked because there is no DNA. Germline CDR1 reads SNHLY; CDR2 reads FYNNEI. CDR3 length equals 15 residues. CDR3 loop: CASSGSRTGNTEAFF.

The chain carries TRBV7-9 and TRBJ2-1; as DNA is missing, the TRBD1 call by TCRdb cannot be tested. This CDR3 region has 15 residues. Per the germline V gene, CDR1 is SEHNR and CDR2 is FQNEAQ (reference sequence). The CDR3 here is CASSSGQGDYNEQFF.

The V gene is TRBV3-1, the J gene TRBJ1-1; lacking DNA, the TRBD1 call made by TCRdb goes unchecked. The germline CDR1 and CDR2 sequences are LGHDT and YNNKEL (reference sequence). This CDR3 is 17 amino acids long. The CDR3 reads CASSQVGDRTPNTEAFF.

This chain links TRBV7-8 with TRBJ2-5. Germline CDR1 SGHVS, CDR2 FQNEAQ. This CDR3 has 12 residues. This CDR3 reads CASSWTQETQYF.

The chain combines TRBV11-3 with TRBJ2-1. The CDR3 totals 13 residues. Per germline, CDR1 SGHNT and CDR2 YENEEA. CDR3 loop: CASSLTTRNEQFF.

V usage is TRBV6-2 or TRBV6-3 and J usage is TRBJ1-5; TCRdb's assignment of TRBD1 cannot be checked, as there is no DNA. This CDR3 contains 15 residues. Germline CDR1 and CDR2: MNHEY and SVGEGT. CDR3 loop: CASSPLRRRIEPQHF.

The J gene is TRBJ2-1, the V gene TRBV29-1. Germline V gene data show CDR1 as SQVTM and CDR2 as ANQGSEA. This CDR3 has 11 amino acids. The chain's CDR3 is CSVGWANEQFF.

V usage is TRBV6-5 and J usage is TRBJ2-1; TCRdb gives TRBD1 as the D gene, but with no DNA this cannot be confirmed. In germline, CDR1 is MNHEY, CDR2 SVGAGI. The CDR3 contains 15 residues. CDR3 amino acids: CASSYGDSIYNEQFF.

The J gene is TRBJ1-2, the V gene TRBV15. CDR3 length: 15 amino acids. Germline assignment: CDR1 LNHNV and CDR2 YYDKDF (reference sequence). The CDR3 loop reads CATSRDSAGTYGYTF.

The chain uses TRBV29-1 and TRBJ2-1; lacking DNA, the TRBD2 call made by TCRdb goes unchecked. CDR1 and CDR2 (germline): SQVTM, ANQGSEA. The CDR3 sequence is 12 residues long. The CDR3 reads CSVEKSGSEQFF.

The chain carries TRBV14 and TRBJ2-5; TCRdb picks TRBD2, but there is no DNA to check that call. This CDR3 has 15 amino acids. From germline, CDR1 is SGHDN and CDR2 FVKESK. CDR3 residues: CASSQAAGWGETQYF.

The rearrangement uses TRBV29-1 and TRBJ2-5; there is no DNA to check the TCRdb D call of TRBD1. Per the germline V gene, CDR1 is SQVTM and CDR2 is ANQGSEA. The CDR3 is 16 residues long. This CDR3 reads CSVEDTRRQVVETQYF. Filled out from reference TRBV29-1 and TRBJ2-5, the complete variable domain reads SAVISQKPSRDICQRGTSLTIQCQVDSQVTMMFWYRQQPGQSLTLIATANQGSEATYESGFVIDKFPISRPNLTFSTLTVSNMSPEDSSIYLCSVEDTRRQVVETQYFGPGTRLLVL.

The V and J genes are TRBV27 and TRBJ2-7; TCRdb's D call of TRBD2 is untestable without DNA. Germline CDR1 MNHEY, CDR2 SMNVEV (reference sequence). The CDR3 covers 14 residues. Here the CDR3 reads CASSYGIDSYEQYF.

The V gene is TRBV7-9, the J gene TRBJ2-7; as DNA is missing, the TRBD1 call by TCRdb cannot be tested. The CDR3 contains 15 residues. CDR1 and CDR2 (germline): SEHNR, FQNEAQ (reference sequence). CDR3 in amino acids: CASSFNQGGAYEQYF.

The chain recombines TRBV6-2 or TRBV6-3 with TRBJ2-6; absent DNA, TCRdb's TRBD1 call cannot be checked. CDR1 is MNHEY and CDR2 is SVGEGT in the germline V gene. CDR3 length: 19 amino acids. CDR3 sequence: CASSHVDRATGRGANVLTF.

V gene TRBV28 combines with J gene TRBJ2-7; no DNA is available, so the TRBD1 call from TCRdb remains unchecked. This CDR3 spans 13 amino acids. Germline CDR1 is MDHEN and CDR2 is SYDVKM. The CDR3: CASSLGGPYEQYF. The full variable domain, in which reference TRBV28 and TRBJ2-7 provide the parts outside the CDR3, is DVKVTQSSRYLVKRTGEKVFLECVQDMDHENMFWYRQDPGLGLRLIYFSYDVKMKEKGDIPEGYSVSREKKERFSLILESASTNQTSMYLCASSLGGPYEQYFGPGTRLTVT.

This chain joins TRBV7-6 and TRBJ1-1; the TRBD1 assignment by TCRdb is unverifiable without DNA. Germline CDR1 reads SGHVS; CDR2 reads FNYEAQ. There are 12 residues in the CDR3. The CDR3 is CASSTDRGFAFF.

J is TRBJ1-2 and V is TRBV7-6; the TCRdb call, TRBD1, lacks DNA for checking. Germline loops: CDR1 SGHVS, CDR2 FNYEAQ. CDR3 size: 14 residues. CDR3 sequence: CASSLDRSNYGYTF.

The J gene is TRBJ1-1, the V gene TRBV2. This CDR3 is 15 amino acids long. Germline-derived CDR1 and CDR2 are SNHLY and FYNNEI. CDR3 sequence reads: CASSDVARPNTEAFF.

CDR3 region: CASSPTTGTGRNSYEQYF. This chain uses TRBV14 with TRBJ2-7; with no DNA, the TCRdb D assignment of TRBD1 cannot be verified. The CDR3 length is 18 residues. Germline V CDR1 and CDR2: SGHDN, FVKESK.

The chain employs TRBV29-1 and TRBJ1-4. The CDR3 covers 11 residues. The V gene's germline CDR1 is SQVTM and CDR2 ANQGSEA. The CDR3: CSVLVGEKLFF.

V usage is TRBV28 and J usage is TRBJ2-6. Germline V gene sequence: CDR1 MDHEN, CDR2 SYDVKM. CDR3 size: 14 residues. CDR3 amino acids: CASELGSGANVLTF.

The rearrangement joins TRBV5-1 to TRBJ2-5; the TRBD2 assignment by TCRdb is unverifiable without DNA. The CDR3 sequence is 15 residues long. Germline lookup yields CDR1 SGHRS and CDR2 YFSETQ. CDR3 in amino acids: CASTAGEVPVETQYF.

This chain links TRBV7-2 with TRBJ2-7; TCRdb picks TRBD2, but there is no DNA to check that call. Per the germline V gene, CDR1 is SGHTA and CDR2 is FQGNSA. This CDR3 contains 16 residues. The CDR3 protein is CASSPEGLAGNYEQYF.

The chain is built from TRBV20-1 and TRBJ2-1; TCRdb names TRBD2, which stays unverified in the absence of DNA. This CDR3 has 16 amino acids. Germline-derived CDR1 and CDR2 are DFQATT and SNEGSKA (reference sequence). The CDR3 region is CSARDLAGVSYNEQFF.

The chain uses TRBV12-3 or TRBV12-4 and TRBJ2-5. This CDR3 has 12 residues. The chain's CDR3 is CASSLSVETQYF.

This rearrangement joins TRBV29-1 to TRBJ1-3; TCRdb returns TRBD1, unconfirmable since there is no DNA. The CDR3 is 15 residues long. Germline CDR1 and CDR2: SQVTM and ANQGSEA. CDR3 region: CSVEVGEPGGNTIYF.